This T cell receptor beta chain was documented in a study of cytomegalovirus exposure and HLA in healthy donors. The overall study: HLA-typed donors were the source of some 85 million unique TCRs, which an early data release held.

PCR primers comprised 60 Vbeta and 13 Jbeta primers. Assay: immunoSEQ multiplex PCR; the TCRdb copy retains only in-frame clones and omits some. The table lists 95,000 to 150,000 clones, 81% of them singletons. This clone was detected a few times. What it binds is unknown. Study-level results: In an earlier analysis, about 87% or about 30%: the productive usage of most TCR beta V segments. Versus the approximately 720-donor mean, an Asian-associated ancestry cluster reportedly showed fewer N-insertions in a later analysis.

Trimming took off 4 bases at V and 2 bases at J, with 20 bases between the two ends. Per the germline V gene, CDR1 is MGHRA and CDR2 is YSYEKL. This CDR3 spans 18 amino acids. The material sequenced was PBMCs. The receptor comes from a woman aged 40 to 50 in good health and CMV-seronegative. The chain links TRBV4-1 to TRBJ2-2; D possibly corresponds to TRBD1 (7 bases). The CDR3 region is CASSLTGGQRSNTGELFF. DNA for the CDR3: TGCGCCAGCAGCCTGACCGGGGGACAGAGATCTAACACCGGGGAGCTGTTTTTT.